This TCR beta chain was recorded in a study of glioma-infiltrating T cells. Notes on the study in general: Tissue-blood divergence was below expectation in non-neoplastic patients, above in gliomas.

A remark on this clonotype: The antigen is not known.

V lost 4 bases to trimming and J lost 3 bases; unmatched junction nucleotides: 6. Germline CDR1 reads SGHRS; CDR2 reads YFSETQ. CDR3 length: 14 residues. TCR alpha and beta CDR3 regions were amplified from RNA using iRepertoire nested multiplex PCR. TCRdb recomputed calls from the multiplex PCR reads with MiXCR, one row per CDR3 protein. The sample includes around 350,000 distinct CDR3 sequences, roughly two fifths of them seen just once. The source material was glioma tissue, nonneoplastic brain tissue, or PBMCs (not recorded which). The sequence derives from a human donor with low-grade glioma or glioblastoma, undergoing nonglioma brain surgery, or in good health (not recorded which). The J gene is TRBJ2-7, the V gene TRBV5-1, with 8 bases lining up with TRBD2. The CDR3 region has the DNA TGCGCCAGCAGCCCCGGGACTAGTATCTACGAGCAGTACTTC. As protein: CASSPGTSIYEQYF.